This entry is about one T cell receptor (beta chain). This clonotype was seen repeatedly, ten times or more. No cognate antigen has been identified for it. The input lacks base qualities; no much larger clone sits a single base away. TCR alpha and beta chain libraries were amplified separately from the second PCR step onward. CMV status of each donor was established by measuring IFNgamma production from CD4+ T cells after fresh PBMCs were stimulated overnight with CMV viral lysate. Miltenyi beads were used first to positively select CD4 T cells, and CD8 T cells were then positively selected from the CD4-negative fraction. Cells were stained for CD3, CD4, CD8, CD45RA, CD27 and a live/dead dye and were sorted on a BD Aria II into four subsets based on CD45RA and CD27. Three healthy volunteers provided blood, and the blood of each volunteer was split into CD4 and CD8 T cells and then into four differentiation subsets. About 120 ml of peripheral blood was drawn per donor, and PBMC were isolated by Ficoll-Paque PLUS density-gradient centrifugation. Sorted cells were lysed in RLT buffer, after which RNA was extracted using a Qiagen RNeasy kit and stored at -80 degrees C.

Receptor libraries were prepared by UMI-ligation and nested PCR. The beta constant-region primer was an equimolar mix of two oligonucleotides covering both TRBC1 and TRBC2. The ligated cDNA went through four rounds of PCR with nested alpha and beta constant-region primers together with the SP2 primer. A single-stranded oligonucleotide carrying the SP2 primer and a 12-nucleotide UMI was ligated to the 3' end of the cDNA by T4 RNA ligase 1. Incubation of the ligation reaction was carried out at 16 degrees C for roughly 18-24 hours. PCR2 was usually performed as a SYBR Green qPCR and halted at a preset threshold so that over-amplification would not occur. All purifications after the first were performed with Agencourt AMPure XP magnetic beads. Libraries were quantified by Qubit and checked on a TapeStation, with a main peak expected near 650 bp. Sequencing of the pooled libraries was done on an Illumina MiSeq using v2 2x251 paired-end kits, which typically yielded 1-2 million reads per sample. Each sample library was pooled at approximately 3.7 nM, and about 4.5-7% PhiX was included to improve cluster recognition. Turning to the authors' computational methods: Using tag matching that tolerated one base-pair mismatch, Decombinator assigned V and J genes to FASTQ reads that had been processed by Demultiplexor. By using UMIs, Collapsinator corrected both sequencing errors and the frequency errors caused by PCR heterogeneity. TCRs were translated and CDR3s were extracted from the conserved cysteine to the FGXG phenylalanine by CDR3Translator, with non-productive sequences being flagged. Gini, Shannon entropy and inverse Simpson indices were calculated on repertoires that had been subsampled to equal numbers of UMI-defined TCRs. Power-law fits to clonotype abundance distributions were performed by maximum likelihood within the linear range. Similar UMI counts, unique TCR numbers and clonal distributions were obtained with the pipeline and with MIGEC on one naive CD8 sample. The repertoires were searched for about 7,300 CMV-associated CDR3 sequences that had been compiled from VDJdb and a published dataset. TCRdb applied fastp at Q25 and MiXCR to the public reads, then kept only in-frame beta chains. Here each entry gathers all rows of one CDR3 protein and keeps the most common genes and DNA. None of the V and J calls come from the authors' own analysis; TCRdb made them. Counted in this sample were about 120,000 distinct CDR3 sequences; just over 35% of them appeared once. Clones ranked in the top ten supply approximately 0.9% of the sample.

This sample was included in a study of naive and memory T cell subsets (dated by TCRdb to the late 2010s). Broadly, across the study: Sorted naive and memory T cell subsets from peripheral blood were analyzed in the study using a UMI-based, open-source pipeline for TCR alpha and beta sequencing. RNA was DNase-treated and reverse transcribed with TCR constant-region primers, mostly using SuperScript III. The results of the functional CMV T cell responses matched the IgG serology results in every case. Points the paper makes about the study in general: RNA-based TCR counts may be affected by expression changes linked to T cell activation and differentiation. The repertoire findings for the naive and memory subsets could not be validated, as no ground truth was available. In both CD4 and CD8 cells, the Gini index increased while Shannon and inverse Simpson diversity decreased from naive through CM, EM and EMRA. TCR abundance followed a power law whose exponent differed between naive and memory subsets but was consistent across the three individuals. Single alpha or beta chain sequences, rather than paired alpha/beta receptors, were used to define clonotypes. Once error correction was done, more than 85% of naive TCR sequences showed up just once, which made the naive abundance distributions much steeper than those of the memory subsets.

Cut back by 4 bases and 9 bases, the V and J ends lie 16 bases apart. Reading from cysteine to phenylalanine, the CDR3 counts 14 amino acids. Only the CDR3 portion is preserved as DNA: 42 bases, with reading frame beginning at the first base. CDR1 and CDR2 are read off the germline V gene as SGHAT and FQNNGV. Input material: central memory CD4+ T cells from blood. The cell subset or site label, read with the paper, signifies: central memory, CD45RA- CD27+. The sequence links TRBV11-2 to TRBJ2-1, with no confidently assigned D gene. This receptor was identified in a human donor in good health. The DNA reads TGTGCCAGCAGCTCCGTCTTAGTAACGGGTGAGCAGTTCTTC. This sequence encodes CASSSVLVTGEQFF.